The T cell receptor beta chain under discussion was sequenced for a study of T cell responses to AZD1222 COVID-19 vaccine. Assay used: immunoSEQ multiplex PCR; TCRdb lists only in-frame clones, some missing. In the table there are roughly 150,000 clones, roughly 90% of which are singletons. The CDR3 runs to 14 residues. The ends were cut back, 4 bases at V and 5 bases at J, with 12 bases in the middle. Germline-derived CDR1 and CDR2 are SGHRS and YFSETQ. The TCR comes from an adult in good health. The J gene is TRBJ1-4, the V gene TRBV5-1; tentatively, D is TRBD1 (5 bases). The source material was peripheral blood, sampled on day 0 of AZD1222 vaccination. The DNA of the CDR3 is TGCGCCAGCAGCGACAGTAGATTCAATGAAAAACTGTTTTTT. It specifies CASSDSRFNEKLFF.